Presented here are 26 T cell receptor beta chains from one specimen sequenced in a study of CD8 T cells in ankylosing spondylitis. TCRdb reanalysed the 5' RACE reads using MiXCR and keeps one entry per CDR3 protein. The sample shows roughly 670,000 distinct CDR3 sequences, under 20% of them seen only once. The study, taken as a whole, reports: Typical of ankylosing spondylitis blood, it appeared, was a TCR beta motif of under 10 highly homologous variants.

These receptors have no identified antigens. Sample: blood, either unsorted or a sorted T cell fraction (not recorded which). The receptors originated from a male donor with ankylosing spondylitis.

The CDR3 DNA reads TGCGCCAGCAGCCCGGGGACTAGCGGACGCACAGATACGCAGTATTTT. Amino acid sequence: CASSPGTSGRTDTQYF. The rearrangement links TRBV5-1 to TRBJ2-3; 11 bases are a match to TRBD2. This CDR3 is 16 amino acids long. From germline, CDR1 is SGHRS and CDR2 YFSETQ. The ends lost 4 bases at V and 1 base at J; junction bases unmatched: 5.

V is TRBV5-1 and J is TRBJ1-1; a possible D gene is TRBD1 (5 bases). Trimming pared 4 bases from V and 0 bases from J, leaving 16 bases between. The CDR3 extends over 16 amino acids. Germline V gene lookup returns CDR1 SGHRS and CDR2 YFSETQ. The CDR3 here is CASSPAGGSMNTEAFF. The DNA for the CDR3 is TGCGCCAGCAGCCCGGCGGGGGGGAGCATGAACACTGAAGCTTTCTTT. Using reference TRBV5-1 and TRBJ1-1 for the parts outside the CDR3, the full variable domain is KAGVTQTPRYLIKTRGQQVTLSCSPISGHRSVSWYQQTPGQGLQFLFEYFSETQRNKGNFPGRFSGRQFSNSRSEMNVSTLELGDSALYLCASSPAGGSMNTEAFFGQGTRLTVV.

The V call is TRBV4-1, the J call TRBJ1-1; possible D gene TRBD1, 5 bases. CDR1 is MGHRA and CDR2 is YSYEKL in the germline V gene. The V end was cut by 1 base, the J end by 7 bases, with 13 bases between. The CDR3 covers 14 residues. CDR3 DNA: TGCGCCAGCAGCCAAGTTCCGGGACCGTATGAAGCTTTCTTT. It specifies CASSQVPGPYEAFF.

V gene TRBV28 combines with J gene TRBJ1-2; no firm D call. The CDR3 loop spans 13 amino acids. CDR1 and CDR2 (germline): MDHEN, SYDVKM. V gave up 8 bases and J gave up 4 bases, with 14 bases separating them. Here the CDR3 reads CASSRLGGYGYTF. In DNA, the CDR3 is TGTGCCAGCTCGAGGCTTGGAGGCTATGGCTACACCTTC.

The chain employs TRBV7-3 and TRBJ2-2, with TRBD1 matching 8 bases. The CDR3 extends over 17 amino acids. V lost 2 bases to trimming and J lost 1 base; unmatched junction nucleotides: 6. Germline CDR1 is SGHTA and CDR2 is FQGTGA. The CDR3 sequence: CASSLPRQGKNTGELFF. In DNA form, the CDR3 reads TGTGCCAGCAGCTTACCCCGACAGGGGAAGAACACCGGGGAGCTGTTTTTT.

V is TRBV11-2 and J is TRBJ2-7, with 10 positions matching TRBD1. The junction had 9 bases not matched to a gene; V was cut back by 1 base and J by 3 bases. From germline, CDR1 is SGHAT and CDR2 FQNNGV. The CDR3 loop spans 17 amino acids. The CDR3 DNA follows: TGTGCCAGCAGCTTAGGTGGACAGGGGGGGTTGCACTACGAGCAGTACTTC. It encodes CASSLGGQGGLHYEQYF.

This clonotype turned up a few times. The chain carries TRBV12-3 or TRBV12-4 and TRBJ2-7; D call uncertain. The CDR3 has 14 residues. V lost 7 bases and J 5 bases, leaving 18 bases between the germline ends. The CDR3 DNA follows: TGTGCCAGCACCCACCGGCCTTTGTCAAACGAGCAGTACTTC. Amino acid sequence: CASTHRPLSNEQYF.

J is TRBJ1-4 and V is TRBV20-1; 8 bases fit TRBD1. With 5 bases clipped from V and 13 bases from J, the junction kept 15 bases outside the gene matches. The germline V gene has CDR1 DFQATT and CDR2 SNEGSKA (reference sequence). This CDR3 is 14 amino acids long. This CDR3 is CSAGTGTGTSGLFF. CDR3 DNA: TGCAGTGCTGGGACCGGGACAGGTACTTCGGGACTGTTTTTT.

This clonotype showed up many times. This chain links TRBV25-1 with TRBJ2-3, with 8 bases fitting TRBD2. This CDR3 comprises 17 residues. The germline V gene has CDR1 MGHDK and CDR2 SYGVNS. Unmatched junction bases numbered 11, after V lost 2 bases and J lost 4 bases. CDR3 sequence: CASSEMGSGGWADTQYF. As DNA, the CDR3 is TGTGCCAGCAGTGAAATGGGCAGCGGGGGTTGGGCAGATACGCAGTATTTT. The full variable domain, with the rest looked up from reference TRBV25-1 and TRBJ2-3, is EADIYQTPRYLVIGTGKKITLECSQTMGHDKMYWYQQDPGMELHLIHYSYGVNSTEKGDLSSESTVSRIRTEHFPLTLESARPSHTSQYLCASSEMGSGGWADTQYFGPGTRLTVL.

The chain joins TRBV29-1 to TRBJ2-6, with 7 bases lining up with TRBD1. After removal of 4 bases from V and 1 base from J, the junction contained 4 bases not matched to a gene. Germline V CDR1 and CDR2: SQVTM, ANQGSEA. This CDR3 is 15 amino acids long. Written as DNA, the CDR3 is TGCAGCGTTGTCACAGGGGTATCTGGGGCCAACGTCCTGACTTTC. This gives the protein CSVVTGVSGANVLTF.

The V call is TRBV5-1, the J call TRBJ2-4; 9 bases map to TRBD1. Germline CDR1 and CDR2: SGHRS and YFSETQ. There are 13 residues in the CDR3. The ends lost 4 bases at V and 8 bases at J; junction bases unmatched: 4. The CDR3 region has the DNA TGCGCCAGCAGCCAACAGGGGGCCTACATTCAGTACTTC. Translating it yields CASSQQGAYIQYF.

CDR3 nucleotide sequence: TGTGCCAGCAGCTTAGGGGGAGAAGGGACAACGGGGGCCCTTGGAAAACTGTTTTTT. Translating it yields CASSLGGEGTTGALGKLFF. The chain employs TRBV11-2 and TRBJ1-4, with D possibly matching TRBD1 (6 bases). Trimming left V 1 base short and J 10 bases short, with 28 bases between. Germline CDR1 is SGHAT and CDR2 is FQNNGV. The CDR3 extends over 19 amino acids.

This chain joins TRBV7-2 and TRBJ2-3; 8 bases are a match to TRBD2. J lost 4 bases, V lost 0 bases, and 3 bases had no gene match. Germline V gene sequence: CDR1 SGHTA, CDR2 FQGNSA. The CDR3 loop spans 15 amino acids. As DNA, the CDR3 is TGTGCCAGCAGCTTAGCAGCGGGAGAGGCAGATACGCAGTATTTT. This encodes CASSLAAGEADTQYF.

The chain links TRBV4-3 to TRBJ2-1, with a tentative D call TRBD2 (6 bases). Trimming pared 0 bases from V and 1 base from J, leaving 13 bases between. CDR3 length: 17 amino acids. Germline assignment: CDR1 LGHNA and CDR2 YSLEER. CDR3: CASSQDPLAPSYNEQFF. The CDR3 DNA sequence: TGCGCCAGCAGCCAAGATCCCCTAGCGCCTTCCTACAATGAGCAGTTCTTC.

This chain uses TRBV6-5 with TRBJ1-1; no definite D call. CDR3 size: 15 residues. The ends were cut back, 0 bases at V and 2 bases at J, with 10 bases in the middle. The germline gives CDR1 MNHEY, CDR2 SVGAGI. DNA for the CDR3: TGTGCCAGCAGTTACTCCTTCAGGAGCAACACTGAAGCTTTCTTT. Translated, it gives CASSYSFRSNTEAFF.

This clonotype was seen repeatedly, ten times or more. The rearrangement uses TRBV29-1 and TRBJ1-1, with D maybe TRBD1 (5 bases). Germline V gene data show CDR1 as SQVTM and CDR2 as ANQGSEA. Trimming removed 3 bases at V and 3 bases at J, with 11 bases between. The CDR3 is 13 residues long. CDR3 protein: CSVEAGLDTEAFF. CDR3 sequence (DNA): TGCAGCGTTGAGGCGGGGCTGGACACTGAAGCTTTCTTT.

The chain is built from TRBV7-9 and TRBJ1-1; D perhaps matches TRBD1 (6 bases). Germline V gene data show CDR1 as SEHNR and CDR2 as FQNEAQ (reference sequence). The CDR3 is 15 residues long. Deletions cut 7 bases from V and 1 base from J, with 16 bases between. The CDR3 nucleotides read TGTGCCAGCACATGGGGGGGGCTCCCGAACACTGAAGCTTTCTTT. Its translation is CASTWGGLPNTEAFF.

The CDR3 spells CATSESAGVGYTF. CDR3 sequence (DNA): TGTGCCACCAGTGAATCGGCAGGGGTGGGCTACACCTTC. V and J are TRBV24-1 and TRBJ1-2, with TRBD1 as a possible D gene (6 bases). Trimming stripped 4 bases from V and 8 bases from J, with 13 bases between. The CDR3 consists of 13 residues. The germline V gene encodes CDR1 KGHDR and CDR2 SFDVKD.

The table lists this clonotype with a few counts. The CDR3 reads CASSVDWLWDSPLHF. The DNA of the CDR3 is TGTGCCAGCAGCGTAGATTGGCTTTGGGATTCACCCCTCCACTTT. This chain links TRBV9 with TRBJ1-6; no firm D call. The CDR3 sequence is 15 residues long. Per the germline V gene, CDR1 is SGDLS and CDR2 is YYNGEE. Trimming took 0 bases from V and 8 from J, leaving 12 bases between them. The whole variable domain, remainder taken from reference TRBV9 and TRBJ1-6, is DSGVTQTPKHLITATGQRVTLRCSPRSGDLSVYWYQQSLDQGLQFLIQYYNGEERAKGNILERFSAQQFPDLHSELNLSSLELGDSALYFCASSVDWLWDSPLHFGNGTRLTVT.

The rearrangement joins TRBV12-3 or TRBV12-4 to TRBJ1-5; D call uncertain. Trimming took 5 bases from V and 9 from J, leaving 14 bases between them. There are 13 residues in the CDR3. The CDR3 sequence is CASSLEREGPQHF. The CDR3 DNA reads TGTGCCAGCAGTCTAGAGCGGGAGGGGCCCCAGCATTTT.

J is TRBJ2-2 and V is TRBV20-1; D not certain. This CDR3 has 15 amino acids. V lost 6 bases, J lost 3 bases, and 17 bases lay in between. Germline CDR1 reads DFQATT; CDR2 reads SNEGSKA (reference sequence). The DNA for the CDR3 is TGCAGTGCCCCTGGGTCCCCCACGTACACCGGGGAGCTGTTTTTT. Translating gives CSAPGSPTYTGELFF.

This clonotype showed up just a few times. The rearrangement uses TRBV7-2 and TRBJ2-7; D possibly corresponds to TRBD2 (6 bases). Germline values: CDR1 SGHTA, CDR2 FQGNSA. The length of the CDR3 is 12 residues. V lost 3 bases, J lost 10 bases, and 13 bases lay in between. CDR3 loop: CASSLEGLYQYF. The CDR3 region has the DNA TGTGCCAGCAGCTTGGAGGGGCTTTACCAGTACTTC.

The J gene is TRBJ2-1, the V gene TRBV6-2 or TRBV6-3; TRBD1 agrees at 10 bases. This CDR3 region has 16 residues. V was clipped by 4 bases and J by 2 bases; unmatched bases: 5. Germline lookup yields CDR1 MNHEY and CDR2 SVGEGT. CDR3 region: CASSSDRGRAYNEQFF. The CDR3, as DNA: TGTGCCAGCAGTTCGGACAGGGGGAGGGCCTACAATGAGCAGTTCTTC.

This clonotype appeared a few times. This chain connects TRBV29-1 to TRBJ2-1; TRBD2 might be the D (6 bases). V dropped 3 bases and J dropped 4 bases, with 19 bases sitting between them. CDR1 is SQVTM, CDR2 ANQGSEA, per germline. The CDR3 covers 16 residues. The CDR3 loop reads CSVEPVPGTLYNEQFF. The CDR3 DNA follows: TGCAGCGTTGAGCCTGTCCCCGGGACTCTTTACAATGAGCAGTTCTTC.

In this sample, this clonotype turned up a few times. The chain links TRBV4-1 to TRBJ1-2, with TRBD1 identical over 12 bases. Germline trimming cut 1 base from V and 6 bases from J; bases unmatched to any gene: 3. Germline assignment: CDR1 MGHRA and CDR2 YSYEKL. The CDR3 is made up of 15 amino acids. DNA of the CDR3: TGCGCCAGCAGCCAAGTCGGGACAGGGGGCGATGGCTACACCTTC. Its protein product is CASSQVGTGGDGYTF.

This clonotype was counted a few times. The V call is TRBV29-1, the J call TRBJ2-2; no reliable D call. V shed 1 base and J shed 2 bases, with 5 bases lying between them. This CDR3 is 13 amino acids long. Germline CDR1 is SQVTM and CDR2 is ANQGSEA. CDR3: CSVEVPNTGELFF. The DNA of the CDR3 is TGCAGCGTTGAAGTTCCAAACACCGGGGAGCTGTTTTTT.